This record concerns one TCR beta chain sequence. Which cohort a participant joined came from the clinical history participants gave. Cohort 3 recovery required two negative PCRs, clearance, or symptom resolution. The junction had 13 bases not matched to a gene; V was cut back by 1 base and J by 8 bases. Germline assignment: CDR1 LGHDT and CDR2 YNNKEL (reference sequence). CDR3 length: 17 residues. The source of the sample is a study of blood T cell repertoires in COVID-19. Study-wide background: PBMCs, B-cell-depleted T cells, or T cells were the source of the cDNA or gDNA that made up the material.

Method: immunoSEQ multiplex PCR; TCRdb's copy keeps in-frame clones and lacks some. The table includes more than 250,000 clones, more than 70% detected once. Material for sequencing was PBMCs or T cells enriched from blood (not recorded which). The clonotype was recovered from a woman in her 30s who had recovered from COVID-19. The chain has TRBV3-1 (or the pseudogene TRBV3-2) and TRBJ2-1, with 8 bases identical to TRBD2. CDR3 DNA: TGTGCCAGCAGCCAAGTAAAGCGGGGGCACGATAGGGATGAGCAGTTCTTC. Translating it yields CASSQVKRGHDRDEQFF.